The 9 T cell receptor beta chains reported below all come from one sample, sequenced in a study of cytomegalovirus exposure and HLA in healthy donors. PCR involved 60 Vbeta and 13 Jbeta primers. TCRdb's copy holds only in-frame clones and misses some; the assay was immunoSEQ multiplex PCR. Counted here are about 110,000 clones, around four fifths occurring once; the ten biggest clones make up 8.5% to 10%. The material sequenced was PBMCs. These receptors were taken from a woman between 35 and 50 years old in good health and CMV-seropositive.

The gene calls are TRBV5-1 and TRBJ1-3; D remains ambiguous. There are 14 residues in the CDR3. Germline V gene data show CDR1 as SGHRS and CDR2 as YFSETQ. Trimming left V 5 bases short and J 4 bases short, with 13 bases between. The CDR3 nucleotides are TGCGCCAGCAGGCCTCAGGTATCCGGAAACACCATATATTTT. This codes for CASRPQVSGNTIYF. Drawing the rest from reference TRBV5-1 and TRBJ1-3, the complete variable domain is KAGVTQTPRYLIKTRGQQVTLSCSPISGHRSVSWYQQTPGQGLQFLFEYFSETQRNKGNFPGRFSGRQFSNSRSEMNVSTLELGDSALYLCASRPQVSGNTIYFGEGSWLTVV.

This sequence joins TRBV10-1 and TRBJ2-1, with D possibly matching TRBD2 (6 bases). The CDR3 length is 14 residues. Germline loops: CDR1 WNHNN, CDR2 SYGVQD (reference sequence). V shed 7 bases and J shed 2 bases, with 12 bases lying between them. The CDR3 nucleotides read TGCGCCAGCATGCTTCCGGGGGCCTACAATGAGCAGTTCTTC. Translating gives CASMLPGAYNEQFF.

A remark on this clone: At one boundary the junction diverges from the germline segment, which might be a read error. The chain links TRBV7-9 to TRBJ2-7; 8 bases line up with TRBD1. Germline V gene sequence: CDR1 SEHNR, CDR2 FQNEAQ (reference sequence). The CDR3 contains 13 residues. CDR3 sequence: CSSSLTGGYEQYF. In DNA form, the CDR3 reads TGTTCCAGCAGCTTAACAGGGGGCTACGAGCAGTACTTC.

This clone was detected only once. The J gene is TRBJ1-4, the V gene TRBV28, with a weak D call TRBD1 (6 bases). This CDR3 spans 16 amino acids. Trimming pared 6 bases from V and 6 bases from J, leaving 20 bases between. The germline V gene has CDR1 MDHEN and CDR2 SYDVKM. CDR3 sequence: CASSRVPGVRDEKLFF. The CDR3 DNA follows: TGTGCCAGCAGCCGAGTCCCAGGGGTGAGGGATGAAAAACTGTTTTTT. The whole variable domain, filled in from reference TRBV28 and TRBJ1-4, reads DVKVTQSSRYLVKRTGEKVFLECVQDMDHENMFWYRQDPGLGLRLIYFSYDVKMKEKGDIPEGYSVSREKKERFSLILESASTNQTSMYLCASSRVPGVRDEKLFFGSGTQLSVL.

The V and J genes are TRBV5-1 and TRBJ2-7; 7 bases line up with TRBD1. Trimming cost V 3 bases and J 5 bases; bases outside gene matches: 11. Germline V gene sequence: CDR1 SGHRS, CDR2 YFSETQ. The CDR3 loop spans 15 amino acids. The CDR3 DNA reads as TGCGCCAGCAGCTCCCTACAGGGGCCATCCCACGAGCAGTACTTC. Amino acids: CASSSLQGPSHEQYF. Full variable domain (missing parts from reference TRBV5-1 and TRBJ2-7): KAGVTQTPRYLIKTRGQQVTLSCSPISGHRSVSWYQQTPGQGLQFLFEYFSETQRNKGNFPGRFSGRQFSNSRSEMNVSTLELGDSALYLCASSSLQGPSHEQYFGPGTRLTVT.

A few counts support this clone. The rearrangement links TRBV28 to TRBJ2-7, with 16 bases aligning to TRBD2. CDR3 size: 18 residues. The V gene's germline CDR1 is MDHEN and CDR2 SYDVKM. The V segment lost 5 bases and the J segment 4 bases; nucleotides outside the gene matches: 11. DNA of the CDR3: TGTGCCAGCAGTGTGGGACTAGCGGGAGGGCTCTTTAGGTACGAGCAGTACTTC. The encoded protein is CASSVGLAGGLFRYEQYF.

The rearrangement uses TRBV4-3 and TRBJ1-2; 7 bases match TRBD1. With V trimmed by 1 base and J by 4 bases, 6 bases remained unmatched. The germline V gene encodes CDR1 LGHNA and CDR2 YSLEER. The CDR3 consists of 15 residues. DNA of the CDR3: TGCGCCAGCAGCCAAGCGGGGGACAGTAGCTATGGCTACACCTTC. Translating it yields CASSQAGDSSYGYTF.

About this clone: One end of the junction does not line up with germline, which may come from a read error. J is TRBJ1-1 and V is TRBV6-5; D is unresolved. Germline CDR1 MNHEY, CDR2 SVGAGI. The CDR3 has 15 residues. The CDR3 loop reads CAGSYFGVMNTEAFF. CDR3 nucleotides: TGTGCCGGCAGTTACTTCGGGGTCATGAACACTGAAGCTTTCTTT.

The chain couples TRBV5-1 to TRBJ2-1; D is ambiguous. This CDR3 comprises 12 residues. The V end was cut by 3 bases, the J end by 10 bases, with 11 bases between. Germline V gene sequence: CDR1 SGHRS, CDR2 YFSETQ. The CDR3, as DNA: TGCGCCAGCAGCTCGAGGTTCTACGAGCAGTTCTTC. This codes for CASSSRFYEQFF.